Each of the 21 T cell receptor beta chains below was sequenced from the same sample in a study of human T cells and chemical hapten exposure. The time point: patch test 1, 2 weeks after DPC sensitization. Specified treatment: therapeutic diphenylcyclopropenone sensitization with weekly scalp DPC. From the RACE reads, TCRdb called clonotypes with MiXCR, one entry per CDR3 protein. The data show fewer than 100,000 distinct CDR3 sequences, with around 11% seen just once and 3.5% held by the top ten. The specimen comprised whole blood, sampled in connection with sensitization to the hapten diphenylcyclopropenone (DPC). The receptors shown here come from a woman in her sixties or seventies with alopecia areata. Some clones in this sample may be carry-over from other donors' samples.

V is TRBV7-9 and J is TRBJ2-5; D is ambiguous. CDR3 size: 14 residues. The V end lost 1 base, the J end lost 1 base, and 7 bases lay between the germline ends. Germline CDR1 reads SEHNR; CDR2 reads FQNEAQ (reference sequence). The CDR3 nucleotides are TGTGCCAGCAGCTTAGACACCTCCCAAGAGACCCAGTACTTC. This sequence encodes CASSLDTSQETQYF.

This clonotype was observed at least ten times. The chain uses TRBV19 and TRBJ2-1; 8 nucleotides line up with TRBD2. The CDR3 is 15 residues long. Germline V gene sequence: CDR1 LNHDA, CDR2 SQIVND (reference sequence). The V and J ends lost 2 bases and 6 bases, in that order; junction bases with no gene match: 6. The CDR3 reads CASSITRTSTNEQFF. The CDR3 DNA sequence: TGTGCCAGTAGTATAACCAGGACTAGCACCAATGAGCAGTTCTTC.

This clonotype was recorded at least ten times. The rearrangement joins TRBV7-3 to TRBJ2-3; perhaps TRBD2 as D (6 bases). V dropped 2 bases and J dropped 1 base, with 16 bases sitting between them. This CDR3 is built from 17 residues. Germline CDR1 is SGHTA and CDR2 is FQGTGA. The CDR3 region is CASSLRIPAGGTDTQYF. The CDR3 bases are TGTGCCAGCAGCTTACGCATTCCAGCGGGCGGCACAGATACGCAGTATTTT.

About this clonotype itself: One end of the junction does not line up with germline, which may come from a read error. The CDR3, as DNA: TGTGTCAGCAGCCAGGCGACCGCCCCGGCTTTAGAGAACTATGGCTACACCTTC. It is translated as CVSSQATAPALENYGYTF. This rearrangement joins TRBV4-2 to TRBJ1-2; D not certain. CDR1 and CDR2 from the germline V gene are LGHNA and YNFKEQ. This CDR3 has 18 residues.

The table lists this clonotype with many counts. CDR3 in DNA: TGTGCCAGCAGTCTCTTAGACGGTAGCAATCAGCCCCAGCATTTT. Protein sequence: CASSLLDGSNQPQHF. The rearrangement links TRBV12-3 or TRBV12-4 to TRBJ1-5; no reliable D call. Trimming took 5 bases from V and 0 from J, leaving 11 bases between them. This CDR3 region has 15 residues.

This clonotype was observed a few times. This chain uses TRBV1 with TRBJ1-1. TRBV1 is deemed a pseudogene. This CDR3 region has 13 residues. CDR3 in amino acids: CTSSQGGNTEAFF. The CDR3 DNA reads as TGCACCAGCAGCCAAGGGGGTAACACTGAAGCTTTCTTT.

The V gene is TRBV2, the J gene TRBJ1-4, with D hard to call. The germline CDR1 and CDR2 sequences are SNHLY and FYNNEI. CDR3 length: 15 residues. Trimming left V 6 bases short and J 7 bases short, with 18 bases between. CDR3 residues: CASSEHATTSEKLFF. CDR3 nucleotide sequence: TGTGCCAGCAGCGAACATGCCACCACCTCTGAAAAACTGTTTTTT.

A remark on this clonotype: One end of the junction varies from germline; a read error may be responsible. This chain links TRBV25-1 with TRBJ2-3, with D tentatively TRBD1 or TRBD2 (5 bases each). CDR1 and CDR2 from the germline V gene are MGHDK and SYGVNS. There are 14 residues in the CDR3. For the CDR3, the DNA is TGTACCAGCAGTGTGGGACCCGGCACAGATACGCAGTATTTT. This sequence encodes CTSSVGPGTDTQYF.

The V and J genes are TRBV20-1 and TRBJ1-5; 7 bases align to TRBD1. The CDR3 covers 14 residues. V lost 0 bases to trimming and J lost 7 bases; unmatched junction nucleotides: 6. Germline assignment: CDR1 DFQATT and CDR2 SNEGSKA (reference sequence). The CDR3 DNA follows: TGCAGTGCTAGAGATCGACAGGGAGACCAGCCCCAGCATTTT. It encodes CSARDRQGDQPQHF.

The CDR3 DNA reads as TGCGCCAGCAGCCCAGAGAGAGACCAAGAGACCCAGTACTTC. It codes for CASSPERDQETQYF. The rearrangement uses TRBV4-1 and TRBJ2-5; D uncertain. The CDR3 has 14 amino acids. The germline V and J ends were trimmed by 4 bases and 0 bases, with 9 bases remaining between them. Germline loops: CDR1 MGHRA, CDR2 YSYEKL.

The genes are TRBV4-1 and TRBJ2-3, with 15 bases identical to TRBD2. Germline V gene sequence: CDR1 MGHRA, CDR2 YSYEKL. The CDR3 runs to 17 residues. V lost 1 base and J lost 4; bases outside the gene matches: 3. The CDR3 DNA is TGCGCCAGCAGCCAAGCGGGACTAGCGGGGGGTTCAGATACGCAGTATTTT. This codes for CASSQAGLAGGSDTQYF.

V usage is TRBV27 and J usage is TRBJ2-7, with D maybe TRBD2 (5 bases). CDR1 MNHEY and CDR2 SMNVEV come from the germline V gene (reference sequence). Trimming removed 2 bases from V and 0 bases from J, with 14 bases in between. The CDR3 totals 16 residues. This chain's CDR3 is CASSLGRRSGSYEQYF. CDR3 DNA sequence: TGTGCCAGCAGTTTAGGTCGGAGGTCTGGCTCCTACGAGCAGTACTTC.

This clonotype was recorded a few times. The chain recombines TRBV7-2 with TRBJ2-7; TRBD2 is a possible D gene (5 bases). V lost 1 base and J 3 bases, leaving 10 bases between the germline ends. The germline gives CDR1 SGHTA, CDR2 FQGNSA. The CDR3 totals 14 residues. CDR3 nucleotide sequence: TGTGCCAGCAGCTTAGGGGGAGACCACTACGAGCAGTACTTC. Translation gives CASSLGGDHYEQYF. Using reference TRBV7-2 and TRBJ2-7 for the parts outside the CDR3, the full variable domain is GAGVSQSPSNKVTEKGKDVELRCDPISGHTALYWYRQSLGQGLEFLIYFQGNSAPDKSGLPSDRFSAERTGGSVSTLTIQRTQQEDSAVYLCASSLGGDHYEQYFGPGTRLTVT.

The chain links TRBV5-1 to TRBJ1-4; D is possibly TRBD1 (5 bases). The germline gives CDR1 SGHRS, CDR2 YFSETQ. This CDR3 contains 17 residues. V was cut by 2 bases and J by 0 bases, with 14 bases left in between. The CDR3 DNA follows: TGCGCCAGCAGCTTTGGGGCAGCTACTGCAACTAATGAAAAACTGTTTTTT. Translated: CASSFGAATATNEKLFF.

Note on this clonotype: This may come from a read error, since a much larger clone is one base off. V is TRBV7-9 and J is TRBJ2-7; unclear D gene. Between the trimmed V and J ends, which lost 8 bases and 6 bases, there was a span of 23 bases. The CDR3 is made up of 15 amino acids. Germline V gene data show CDR1 as SEHNR and CDR2 as FQNEAQ (reference sequence). The CDR3 region is CASSQDLAFTCEQYF. For the CDR3, the DNA is TGTGCCAGCTCGCAGGACCTTGCTTTTACCTGCGAGCAGTACTTC. Full variable domain (remainder filled in from reference TRBV7-9 and TRBJ2-7): DTGVSQNPRHKITKRGQNVTFRCDPISEHNRLYWYRQTLGQGPEFLTYFQNEAQLEKSRLLSDRFSAERPKGSFSTLEIQRTEQGDSAMYLCASSQDLAFTCEQYFGPGTRLTVT.

This clonotype was observed a handful of times. This chain uses TRBV4-1 with TRBJ1-2; no clear D. From germline, CDR1 is MGHRA and CDR2 YSYEKL. Trimming shortened V by 0 bases and J by 0 bases, and 14 bases separated the two germline ends. This CDR3 spans 17 amino acids. The CDR3 DNA reads as TGCGCCAGCAGCCAAGATGGGCAGGCGTCCTCTAACTATGGCTACACCTTC. It translates to CASSQDGQASSNYGYTF.

The J gene is TRBJ1-2, the V gene TRBV6-1; 8 bases line up with TRBD1. CDR1 is MNHNS, CDR2 SASEGT, per germline. The CDR3 sequence is 14 residues long. V shed 3 bases, J shed 7 bases, and the junction held 7 bases outside the gene matches. The CDR3 DNA follows: TGTGCCAGCAGTGAGGGTCAGGGGGCTGGTGGCTACACCTTC. Encoded protein: CASSEGQGAGGYTF.

The chain uses TRBV2 and TRBJ1-2; 7 bases map to TRBD1. Trimming took 4 bases from V and 5 from J; bases not matched to a gene: 10. This CDR3 region has 15 residues. From germline, CDR1 is SNHLY and CDR2 FYNNEI. The CDR3 region has the DNA TGTGCCAGCAGTGCGACTAGGGACAGACCGTATGGCTACACCTTC. Protein sequence: CASSATRDRPYGYTF.

A few counts support this clonotype. V usage is TRBV9 and J usage is TRBJ2-5; D uncertain. CDR3 size: 13 residues. CDR1 SGDLS and CDR2 YYNGEE come from the germline V gene. V lost 1 base to trimming and J lost 4 bases, with 8 bases between them. As DNA, the CDR3 is TGTGCCAGCAGCGTATCAAGGGCAGAGACCCAGTACTTC. As protein: CASSVSRAETQYF.

The chain couples TRBV19 to TRBJ1-4; D may be TRBD1 (5 bases). Germline V gene lookup returns CDR1 LNHDA and CDR2 SQIVND (reference sequence). The V end lost 10 bases, the J end lost 13 bases, and 10 bases lay between the germline ends. CDR3 length: 9 amino acids. Here the CDR3 DNA reads TGTGCCACCGAGGGGAGACTGTTTTTT. Translating gives CATEGRLFF.

This clonotype was seen ten or more times. The chain carries TRBV3-1 and TRBJ1-2; D uncertain. Per germline, CDR1 LGHDT and CDR2 YNNKEL (reference sequence). This CDR3 has 15 residues. The V end lost 2 bases, the J end lost 6 bases, and 16 bases lay between the germline ends. In nucleotides, the CDR3 is TGTGCCAGCAGCCAAAGTCGGGTGGAGATAAATGGCTACACCTTC. It yields the protein CASSQSRVEINGYTF.